This TCR beta chain derives from a study of human T cells and chemical hapten exposure. Documented time point: patch test 1, 2 weeks after DPC sensitization. Treatment meaning: therapeutic diphenylcyclopropenone sensitization with weekly scalp DPC. TCRdb independently ran MiXCR on the RACE reads; one entry per CDR3 protein. The sample gives some 180,000 distinct CDR3 sequences, about a fifth of which show up once; approximately 6.7% is in the top ten. This clonotype came up a few times. The sequenced sample was whole blood, obtained in connection with sensitization to the hapten diphenylcyclopropenone (DPC). The receptor was isolated from a woman aged 45 to 65 with alopecia areata. Some clones in this sample may be carry-over from other donors' samples.

The CDR3 bases are TGTGCCAGCAGCTTAAAAAGGGACCAGCCCCAGCATTTT. Its protein is CASSLKRDQPQHF. This chain uses TRBV7-2 with TRBJ1-5; a weak D match, TRBD1 (5 bases). Per the germline V gene, CDR1 is SGHTA and CDR2 is FQGNSA. CDR3 length: 13 amino acids. Trimming took 2 bases from V and 7 from J, leaving 9 bases between them.